A selection of T cell receptor beta chains follows, all from one sample in a study of vaccination and CD4 T cells after COVID-19. These TCRs' antigens remain unknown. TCRdb re-called the PCR reads through MiXCR, storing one row per CDR3 protein. The table shows 18,000 or so distinct CDR3 sequences, with around 40% occurring only once. The specimen comprised CD4+ T cells from blood, cultured in vitro, sampled about 7 months after SARS-CoV-2 vaccination. These receptors all stem from a human donor who had recovered from COVID-19. Each CDR3 is given with its conserved first and last residue. Each record gives: clone size, V gene, J gene, D gene, CDR3 protein, CDR3 DNA. D genes are given only for firm matches. A clone size is listed for some rows: how often the clone was seen (once, few, many), or a class if it is expanded.

NA	TRBV6-4	TRBJ2-3	TRBD2	CASSLNLAASTDTQYF	TGTGCCAGCTCCCTGAACCTAGCGGCTAGCACAGATACGCAGTATTTT
NA	TRBV20-1	TRBJ2-7	NA	CSASFKNYEQYF	TGCAGTGCTAGTTTTAAGAACTACGAGCAGTACTTC
NA	TRBV10-3	TRBJ2-2	NA	CAISESLGTGELFF	TGTGCCATCAGTGAGTCGCTGGGCACCGGGGAGCTGTTTTTT
few	TRBV7-3	TRBJ2-3	NA	CASSLTFADTQYF	TGTGCCAGCAGCTTAACGTTCGCAGATACGCAGTATTTT
few	TRBV20-1	TRBJ1-5	NA	CSASYRENQPQHF	TGCAGTGCTAGCTACAGGGAGAATCAGCCCCAGCATTTT
NA	TRBV21-1	TRBJ2-7	NA	CASSTRGSGSYEQYF	TGTGCCAGCAGCACCCGGGGTAGCGGTTCCTACGAGCAGTACTTC
NA	TRBV2	TRBJ2-3	NA	CASSGGIRPDTQYF	TGTGCCAGCAGTGGAGGGATCCGCCCAGATACGCAGTATTTT
NA	TRBV7-9	TRBJ1-3	NA	CASSLAGGEGNTIYF	TGTGCCAGCAGCTTAGCGGGAGGCGAAGGAAACACCATATATTTT
NA	TRBV28	TRBJ1-2	NA	CASSLLSRDYGYTF	TGTGCCAGCAGTTTGCTGAGCAGGGACTATGGCTACACCTTC
NA	TRBV15	TRBJ2-5	NA	CATNSAMGEETQYF	TGTGCCACCAACAGTGCCATGGGGGAAGAGACCCAGTACTTC
NA	TRBV6-2/TRBV6-3	TRBJ2-5	TRBD2	CASMSGGKTQYF	TGTGCCAGCATGAGCGGGGGAAAGACCCAGTACTTC
NA	TRBV7-2	TRBJ2-3	NA	CASTLLGPRDTQYF	TGTGCCAGCACCCTTCTAGGACCCAGGGATACGCAGTATTTT
NA	TRBV11-2	TRBJ1-1	NA	CASSLVSGNPFF	TGTGCCAGCAGCTTAGTTTCCGGTAATCCTTTCTTT
NA	TRBV5-8	TRBJ2-7	NA	CASTYDIYSGQYF	TGTGCCAGCACCTACGACATTTACAGTGGACAGTACTTC
NA	TRBV10-3	TRBJ2-7	TRBD1	CAIRTGHTYEQYF	TGTGCCATAAGGACAGGTCATACCTACGAGCAGTACTTC
NA	TRBV7-6	TRBJ2-7	NA	CASSPEDSQLLQYF	TGTGCCAGCAGCCCCGAGGACAGTCAACTGTTGCAGTACTTC
medium-sized	TRBV20-1	TRBJ1-2	NA	CSARDVTYGYTF	TGCAGTGCTAGAGATGTGACGTATGGCTACACCTTC
NA	TRBV7-2	TRBJ2-4	NA	CASSFTAAKNIQYF	TGTGCCAGCAGCTTCACAGCGGCCAAAAACATTCAGTACTTC
NA	TRBV6-2/TRBV6-3	TRBJ2-7	TRBD2	CASSRLAGVTYEQYF	TGTGCCAGCAGTCGTCTAGCGGGAGTTACCTACGAGCAGTACTTC
NA	TRBV20-1	TRBJ2-1	TRBD2	CSASPWGSGGMQFF	TGCAGTGCTAGCCCCTGGGGTAGCGGGGGGATGCAGTTCTTC
once	TRBV11-3	TRBJ2-1	TRBD2	CASSLLGLAGVGAYNEQFF	TGTGCCAGCAGCTTACTGGGACTAGCGGGAGTGGGGGCCTACAATGAGCAGTTCTTC
few	TRBV6-1	TRBJ2-5	NA	CASSRSGDETQYF	TGTGCCAGCAGCCGTTCAGGCGACGAGACCCAGTACTTC
NA	TRBV29-1	TRBJ2-3	TRBD2	CSVEGVAGGRSTDTQYF	TGCAGCGTTGAAGGGGTTGCGGGGGGCCGTAGCACAGATACGCAGTATTTT
NA	TRBV4-1	TRBJ2-5	NA	CASSQDQRSLWETQYF	TGCGCCAGCAGCCAAGATCAAAGGTCCCTGTGGGAGACCCAGTACTTC
NA	TRBV7-9	TRBJ1-4	TRBD1	CASSLRTGEKLFF	TGTGCCAGCAGCCTCAGGACAGGGGAAAAACTGTTTTTT
NA	TRBV5-4	TRBJ2-3	TRBD1	CASSPAPGQGEADTQYF	TGTGCCAGCAGCCCGGCCCCTGGACAGGGGGAGGCAGATACGCAGTATTTT
NA	TRBV6-1	TRBJ1-2	NA	CASRAGISYGYTF	TGTGCCAGCAGGGCAGGGATTAGCTATGGCTACACCTTC
NA	TRBV6-1	TRBJ2-7	NA	CASSGAGTSYEQYF	TGTGCCAGCAGCGGGGCCGGGACATCCTACGAGCAGTACTTC
once	TRBV2	TRBJ2-2	NA	CASSLEDTGELFF	TGTGCCAGCAGTTTAGAGGACACCGGGGAGCTGTTTTTT
NA	TRBV20-1	TRBJ2-5	TRBD2	CSAQAGTSDETQYF	TGCAGTGCTCAAGCCGGGACTAGCGATGAGACCCAGTACTTC
NA	TRBV5-8	TRBJ2-5	NA	CAIIGAVLRNGETQYF	TGTGCCATTATAGGTGCGGTGCTAAGAAACGGGGAGACCCAGTACTTC
NA	TRBV20-1	TRBJ2-7	NA	CSARGGTPYEQYF	TGCAGTGCTAGAGGGGGGACCCCCTACGAGCAGTACTTC
medium-sized	TRBV6-2/TRBV6-3	TRBJ1-2	NA	CASSYSRRKLDYGYTF	TGTGCCAGCAGTTACTCCCGGCGGAAGCTAGACTATGGCTACACCTTC
few	TRBV7-2	TRBJ1-5	NA	CASSSQGQDQPQHF	TGTGCCAGCAGCTCCCAGGGGCAGGATCAGCCCCAGCATTTT
NA	TRBV2	TRBJ2-3	NA	CASSGWRYTDTQYF	TGTGCCAGCAGTGGGTGGAGATACACAGATACGCAGTATTTT
NA	TRBV20-1	TRBJ2-1	NA	CSASGGRGYNEQFF	TGCAGTGCTAGCGGGGGTAGGGGCTACAATGAGCAGTTCTTC
NA	TRBV4-3	TRBJ1-5	NA	CASSQDLQGLGNQPQHF	TGCGCCAGCAGCCAAGATCTACAGGGTCTAGGGAATCAGCCCCAGCATTTT
NA	TRBV5-4	TRBJ2-7	TRBD2	CASSTAGTRGYEQYF	TGTGCCAGCAGCACCGCCGGGACTAGGGGCTACGAGCAGTACTTC
few	TRBV7-3	TRBJ2-7	NA	CASSSSPSAPAHF	TGTGCCAGCAGCTCGTCGCCTAGCGCACCCGCCCACTTC
NA	TRBV7-8	TRBJ2-7	NA	CASSLVGPGSYEQYF	TGTGCCAGCAGCTTAGTGGGACCTGGCTCCTACGAGCAGTACTTC
NA	TRBV20-1	TRBJ2-3	TRBD1	CSALPPPGQRNTDTQYF	TGCAGTGCCCTCCCCCCTCCGGGACAGCGCAACACAGATACGCAGTATTTT
once	TRBV4-1	TRBJ1-6	NA	CASSQDSAGRVHF	TGCGCCAGCAGCCAAGATTCGGCAGGGAGGGTTCACTTT
NA	TRBV7-2	TRBJ1-1	TRBD1	CASSSQVAGGTEAFF	TGTGCCAGCAGCAGCCAAGTTGCAGGGGGGACTGAAGCTTTCTTT
NA	TRBV4-1	TRBJ2-7	NA	CASSQVYTGSEQYF	TGCGCCAGCAGCCAAGTATACACAGGGTCCGAGCAGTACTTC
few	TRBV6-5	TRBJ1-2	NA	CASSYPGFDGYTF	TGTGCCAGCAGTTACCCCGGGTTCGATGGCTACACCTTC
once	TRBV11-3	TRBJ2-3	NA	CASSLQDKVQYF	TGTGCCAGCAGCTTACAGGACAAAGTACAGTATTTT
NA	TRBV19	TRBJ2-4	NA	CASSIDRGSRPMENIQYF	TGTGCCAGTAGTATAGATCGTGGTAGCCGGCCCATGGAAAACATTCAGTACTTC
few	TRBV20-1	TRBJ2-5	TRBD2	CSAFNSGGGQEAQYF	TGCAGTGCTTTTAACAGCGGGGGTGGGCAAGAGGCCCAGTACTTC
NA	TRBV4-2	TRBJ2-1	TRBD2	CASSRRGRAGLIEQFF	TGTGCCAGCAGCCGTCGCGGGAGGGCCGGGTTGATTGAGCAGTTCTTC
NA	TRBV20-1	TRBJ2-1	TRBD2	CSATRTSGSEDEQFF	TGCAGTGCTACCCGGACTAGCGGGAGCGAGGATGAGCAGTTCTTC
once	TRBV24-1	TRBJ2-3	NA	CATSDWAGNADTQYF	TGTGCCACCAGTGATTGGGCAGGGAACGCAGATACGCAGTATTTT
few	TRBV11-2	TRBJ2-7	TRBD2	CASRPSGRGSYEQYF	TGTGCCAGCAGACCTAGCGGGAGGGGGTCCTACGAGCAGTACTTC
few	TRBV24-1	TRBJ2-7	TRBD2	CATSDSHPSGIDEQYF	TGTGCCACCAGTGATTCTCACCCTAGCGGGATAGACGAGCAGTACTTC
few	TRBV20-1	TRBJ2-6	TRBD1	CSARDVGQGAPGANVLTF	TGCAGTGCTAGAGATGTGGGGCAGGGGGCGCCTGGGGCCAACGTCCTGACTTTC
NA	TRBV27	TRBJ1-5	NA	CASSLEWRVGPQHF	TGTGCCAGCAGTTTAGAGTGGCGGGTGGGTCCCCAGCATTTT
NA	TRBV20-1	TRBJ1-2	TRBD1	CSARDRGQGLYGCTF	TGCAGTGCTCGGGACAGGGGGCAAGGCCTGTATGGCTGCACCTTC
NA	TRBV20-1	TRBJ1-2	NA	CSARPPPLGSYYGYTF	TGCAGTGCTAGACCTCCCCCGTTAGGGTCATACTATGGCTACACCTTC